This T cell receptor beta chain is from a study of T cells in Graves' hyperthyroidism and ophthalmopathy. Study-level points and caveats: A 13 V-J signature model discriminated ophthalmopathy versus stable hyperthyroidism.

An absence of ophthalmopathy progression within 18 months meant stable Graves' hyperthyroidism. Germline loops: CDR1 SGHRS, CDR2 YFSETQ. V shed 5 bases, J shed 5 bases, and the junction held 17 bases outside the gene matches. This CDR3 spans 17 amino acids. In its sample, this clonotype was seen many times. Antigen unknown. Template material for amplifying TCR beta CDR3 regions consisted of RNA transcripts. An initial round of RT-PCR targeting the TCR CDR3 relied on the HTBI primer set. TCRdb recomputed calls from the multiplex PCR reads with MiXCR, one row per CDR3 protein. Here the sample spans 300,000 to 400,000 distinct CDR3 sequences, 21% being singletons.

The chain has TRBV5-1 and TRBJ2-7; TRBD1 matches 9 bases. Material for sequencing was blood. This receptor was identified in a woman aged 45-60 years with Graves' hyperthyroidism. The chain's CDR3 is CASSLGPPGTGPHEQYF. The CDR3 nucleotides are TGCGCCAGCAGTCTTGGACCCCCCGGGACAGGGCCCCACGAGCAGTACTTC. The full variable domain, in which reference TRBV5-1 and TRBJ2-7 provide the parts outside the CDR3, is KAGVTQTPRYLIKTRGQQVTLSCSPISGHRSVSWYQQTPGQGLQFLFEYFSETQRNKGNFPGRFSGRQFSNSRSEMNVSTLELGDSALYLCASSLGPPGTGPHEQYFGPGTRLTVT.